The present TCR beta chain was sequenced within a study of blood T cell repertoires in COVID-19. Whole-study context: The United States, Italy and Spain were the sources of the acute and convalescent COVID-19 samples.

Source study methods: Amplification with reference gene primers provided the estimates of nucleated cell counts. Measured with immunoSEQ multiplex PCR; TCRdb has only the in-frame clones, and not every one. The V and J calls and the clone size are those of that table, but D and trimming were determined from the DNA. The data hold more than 95,000 clones, with about 80% observed a single time. The sample comprised peripheral blood. The TCR sequence derives from a man between 60 and 70 years old with acute or convalescent COVID-19.

The chain's CDR3 is CASSARDWMNTEAFF. The CDR3 bases are TGTGCCAGCAGCGCCCGGGATTGGATGAACACTGAAGCTTTCTTT. The chain is built from TRBV14 and TRBJ1-1; D ambiguous. The V and J ends lost 5 bases and 0 bases respectively, with 13 bases between them. Germline V gene lookup returns CDR1 SGHDN and CDR2 FVKESK. The CDR3 is 15 residues long.